This T cell receptor (beta chain) originates from a study of T cell responses to AZD1222 COVID-19 vaccine. Overall study findings and caveats: Per reports, nearly half of all spike-specific TCRs target regions that are unmutated in variants. Females outnumbered males among donors, who were mostly white British; clonal diversity was possibly underestimated. Spike-specific TCR breadth and depth went up after people got two AZD1222 doses.

This clone was recorded a few times. The antigen remains unidentified. The CDR3 totals 15 residues. Germline V gene sequence: CDR1 MNHEY, CDR2 SVGAGI. The V segment lost 6 bases and the J segment 7 bases; nucleotides outside the gene matches: 4. The repertoire was sequenced with immunoSEQ multiplex PCR; TCRdb's copy has only in-frame clones and lacks some. Found here are under 45,000 clones, roughly 83% of them singletons; the top ten hold more than 15%. The source of this sequence is an adult who received the AZD1222 COVID-19 vaccine. The rearrangement links TRBV6-5 to TRBJ2-6; 12 nucleotides match TRBD1. This material consisted of peripheral blood, taken 28 days after the second AZD1222 dose. CDR3 sequence reads: CASRAGQGAANVLTF. CDR3 nucleotide sequence: TGTGCCAGCAGGGCGGGACAGGGGGCCGCCAACGTCCTGACTTTC.